This T cell receptor beta chain was identified during a study of metastatic and nonmetastatic thyroid tumors. Germline-derived CDR1 and CDR2 are SGHAT and FQDESV (reference sequence). The CDR3 runs 16 residues. In the authors' methods: The authors used CDR3 differences across clinicopathological groups to build a distant-metastasis classifier for papillary thyroid cancer. TCRdb reprocessed the PCR reads via MiXCR. The V and J calls follow TCRdb's processing rather than the paper's. The sample lists approximately 30,000 clones; around 30% were seen once. Points from the study as a whole: Malignant thyroid tumors reportedly exceeded benign nodules significantly in TCR beta diversity, with the difference appearing in blood and tumor.

Note on this clone: Its antigen is currently unknown. The junction shows a germline mismatch at one end, possibly a read error.

Each patient went into thyroid surgery without having received any treatment. Material: blood. The gene calls are TRBV11-1 and TRBJ1-3; 11 nucleotides match TRBD1. The TCR originated in a female donor with papillary thyroid cancer or a benign thyroid nodule (not recorded which). Some clones in this sample may be carry-over from other donors' samples. The CDR3 sequence is CASSLGQGGAGNTTYF. The DNA of the CDR3 is TGTGCCAGCAGTCTGGGACAGGGGGGCGCTGGAAACACCACATATTTT.